Listed here is a single TCR beta chain. What it recognizes is unknown. This specimen comes from a study of T cell responses to AZD1222 COVID-19 vaccine. Study-level points and caveats: The donors showed a predominance of white British ancestry and of females, with possible underestimation of clonal diversity. Among vaccine-associated CD4 TCRs, coverage spanned spike, with dominance at 160-218 and 743-854. Once two AZD1222 doses were given, Spike-specific TCR breadth and depth went up.

The CDR3 has 15 amino acids. Germline values: CDR1 LNHDA, CDR2 SQIVND (reference sequence). Trimming pared 6 bases from V and 0 bases from J, leaving 15 bases between. The table came from immunoSEQ multiplex PCR; TCRdb's copy has only in-frame clones and leaves some out. The repertoire holds around 120,000 clones, with around 86% as singletons. The V call is TRBV19, the J call TRBJ2-7, with D maybe TRBD1 (6 bases). The material was peripheral blood, obtained on day 0 of AZD1222 vaccination. This clonotype originated in an adult in good health. For the CDR3, the DNA is TGTGCCAGTAGGGGGGCGGGTTCCCTCTCCTACGAGCAGTACTTC. Translation gives CASRGAGSLSYEQYF.